This TCR beta chain was sequenced during a study of T cell clonality in common variable immunodeficiency. Trimming shortened V by 1 base and J by 2 bases, and 9 bases separated the two germline ends. CDR1 and CDR2 (germline): MNHEY, SVGEGT. The CDR3 has 15 amino acids. TCRdb keeps only in-frame clones here, not all; method: immunoSEQ multiplex PCR. The data show over 40,000 clones, with none appearing a single time. This clone was detected ten times or more. The read terminates 3 residues before the CDR3 end, so the remaining end is supplied by the germline J gene. Input material: peripheral blood mononuclear cells. This receptor was taken from a person aged 18 to 75 in good health. The genes are TRBV6-2 or TRBV6-3 and TRBJ1-5; the D gene is possibly TRBD1 (6 bases). The chain's CDR3 is CASSYLAGGNQPQHF. The CDR3 DNA, read in part, is TGTGCCAGCAGTTACTTGGCAGGGGGCAATCAGCCC.